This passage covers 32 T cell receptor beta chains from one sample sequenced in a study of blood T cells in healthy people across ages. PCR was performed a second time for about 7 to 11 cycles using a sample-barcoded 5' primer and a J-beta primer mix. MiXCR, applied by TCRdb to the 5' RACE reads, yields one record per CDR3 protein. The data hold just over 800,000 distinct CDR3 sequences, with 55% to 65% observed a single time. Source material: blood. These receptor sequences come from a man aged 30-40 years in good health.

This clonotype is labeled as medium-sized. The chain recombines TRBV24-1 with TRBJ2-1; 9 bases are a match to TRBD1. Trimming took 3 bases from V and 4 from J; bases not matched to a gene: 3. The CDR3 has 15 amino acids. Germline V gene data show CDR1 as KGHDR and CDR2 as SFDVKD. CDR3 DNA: TGTGCCACCAGTGATGATGGGACAGGGTACAATGAGCAGTTCTTC. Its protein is CATSDDGTGYNEQFF.

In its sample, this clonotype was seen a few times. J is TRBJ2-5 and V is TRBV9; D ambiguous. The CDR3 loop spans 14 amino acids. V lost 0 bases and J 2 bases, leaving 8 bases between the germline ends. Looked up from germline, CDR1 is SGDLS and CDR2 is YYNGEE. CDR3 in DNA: TGTGCCAGCAGCGTAGGGCAGGCTCAAGAGACCCAGTACTTC. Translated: CASSVGQAQETQYF.

The CDR3 is CASSYSGVTYNEQFF. DNA of the CDR3: TGTGCCAGCAGTTATAGCGGGGTAACTTACAATGAGCAGTTCTTC. The chain links TRBV7-2 to TRBJ2-1; TRBD2 aligns across 8 bases. V shed 6 bases and J 4 bases; nucleotides not matched to a gene: 8. Germline V gives CDR1 SGHTA, CDR2 FQGNSA. CDR3 length equals 15 residues.

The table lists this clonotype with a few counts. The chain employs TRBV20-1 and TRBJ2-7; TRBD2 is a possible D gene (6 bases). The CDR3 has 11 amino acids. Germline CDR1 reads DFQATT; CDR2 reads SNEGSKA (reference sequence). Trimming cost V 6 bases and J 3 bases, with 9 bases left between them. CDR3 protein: CSARTNYEQYF. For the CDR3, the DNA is TGCAGTGCGAGGACTAACTACGAGCAGTACTTC.

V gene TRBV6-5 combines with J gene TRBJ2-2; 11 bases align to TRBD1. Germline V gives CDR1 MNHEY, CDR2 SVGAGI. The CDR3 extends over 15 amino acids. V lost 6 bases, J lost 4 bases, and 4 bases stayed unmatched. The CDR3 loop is CASSRGTGGTGELFF. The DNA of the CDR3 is TGTGCCAGCAGCCGAGGGACAGGGGGCACCGGGGAGCTGTTTTTT.

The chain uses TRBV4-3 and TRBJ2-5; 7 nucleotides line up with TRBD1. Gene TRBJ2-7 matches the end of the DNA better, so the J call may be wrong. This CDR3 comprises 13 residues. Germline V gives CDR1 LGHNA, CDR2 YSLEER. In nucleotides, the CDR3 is TGCGCCAGTTCAGGGGGTCTCGCCAACGAGCAGTACTTC. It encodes CASSGGLANEQYF.

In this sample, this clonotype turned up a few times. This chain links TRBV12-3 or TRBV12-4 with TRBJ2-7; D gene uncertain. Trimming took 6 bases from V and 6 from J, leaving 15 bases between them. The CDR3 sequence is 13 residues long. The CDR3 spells CASSPGNLPEQYF. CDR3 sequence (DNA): TGTGCCAGCAGCCCCGGCAACCTACCCGAGCAGTACTTC.

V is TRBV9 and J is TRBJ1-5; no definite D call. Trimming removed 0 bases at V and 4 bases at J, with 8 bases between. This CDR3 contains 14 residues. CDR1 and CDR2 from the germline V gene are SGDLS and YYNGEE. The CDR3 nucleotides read TGTGCCAGCAGCGTAGGTTCAGAGAATCAGCCCCAGCATTTT. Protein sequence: CASSVGSENQPQHF. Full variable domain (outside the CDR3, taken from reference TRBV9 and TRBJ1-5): DSGVTQTPKHLITATGQRVTLRCSPRSGDLSVYWYQQSLDQGLQFLIQYYNGEERAKGNILERFSAQQFPDLHSELNLSSLELGDSALYFCASSVGSENQPQHFGDGTRLSIL.

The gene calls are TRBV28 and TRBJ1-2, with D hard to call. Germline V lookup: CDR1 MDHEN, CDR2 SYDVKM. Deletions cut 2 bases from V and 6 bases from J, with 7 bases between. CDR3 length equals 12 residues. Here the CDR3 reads CASSLKGNGYTF. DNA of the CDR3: TGTGCCAGCAGTTTAAAGGGAAATGGCTACACCTTC.

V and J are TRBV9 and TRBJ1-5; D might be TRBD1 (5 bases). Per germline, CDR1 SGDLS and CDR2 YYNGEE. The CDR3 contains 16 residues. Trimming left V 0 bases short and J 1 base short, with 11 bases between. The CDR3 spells CASSVEETESNQPQHF. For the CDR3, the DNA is TGTGCCAGCAGCGTAGAAGAGACAGAGAGCAATCAGCCCCAGCATTTT.

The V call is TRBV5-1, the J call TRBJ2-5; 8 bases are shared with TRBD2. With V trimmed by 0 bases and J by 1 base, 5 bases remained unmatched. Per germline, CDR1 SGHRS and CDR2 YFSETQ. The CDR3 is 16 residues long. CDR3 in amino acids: CASSLESGGFQETQYF. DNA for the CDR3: TGCGCCAGCAGCTTGGAAAGCGGGGGCTTCCAAGAGACCCAGTACTTC.

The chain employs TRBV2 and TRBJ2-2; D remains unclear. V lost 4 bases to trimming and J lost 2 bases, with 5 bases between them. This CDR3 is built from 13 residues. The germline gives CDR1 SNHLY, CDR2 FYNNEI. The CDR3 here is CASSVINTGELFF. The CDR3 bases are TGTGCCAGCAGTGTCATAAACACCGGGGAGCTGTTTTTT.

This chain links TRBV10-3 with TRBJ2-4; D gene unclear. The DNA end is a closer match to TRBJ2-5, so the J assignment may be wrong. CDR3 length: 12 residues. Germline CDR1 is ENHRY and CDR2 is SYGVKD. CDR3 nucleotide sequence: TGTGCCACCCGAACACCCAAAGAGACCCAGTACTTC. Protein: CATRTPKETQYF.

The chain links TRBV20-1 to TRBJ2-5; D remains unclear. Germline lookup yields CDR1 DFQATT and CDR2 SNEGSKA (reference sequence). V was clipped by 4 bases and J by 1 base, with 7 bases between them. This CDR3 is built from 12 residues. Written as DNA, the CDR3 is TGCAGTGCTACCCCCGCCCAAGAGACCCAGTACTTC. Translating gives CSATPAQETQYF.

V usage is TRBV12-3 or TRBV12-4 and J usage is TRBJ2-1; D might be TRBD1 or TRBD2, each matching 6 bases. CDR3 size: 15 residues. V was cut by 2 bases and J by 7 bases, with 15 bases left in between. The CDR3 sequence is CASSLMGGRGNEQFF. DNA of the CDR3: TGTGCCAGCAGTTTAATGGGGGGCCGGGGTAATGAGCAGTTCTTC.

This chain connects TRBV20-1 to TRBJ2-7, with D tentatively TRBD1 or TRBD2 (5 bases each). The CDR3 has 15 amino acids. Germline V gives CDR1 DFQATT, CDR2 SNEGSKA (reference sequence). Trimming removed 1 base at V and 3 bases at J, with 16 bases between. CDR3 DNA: TGCAGTGCTAGAGTAGAGGGTGGTAGGGGCTACGAGCAGTACTTC. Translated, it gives CSARVEGGRGYEQYF.

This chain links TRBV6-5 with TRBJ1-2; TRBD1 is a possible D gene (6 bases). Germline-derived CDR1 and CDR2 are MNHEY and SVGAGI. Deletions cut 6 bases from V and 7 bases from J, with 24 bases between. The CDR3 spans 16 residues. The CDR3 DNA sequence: TGTGCCAGCAGAACCGGACAGCCCGACGGGGGGGGTGGCTACACCTTC. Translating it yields CASRTGQPDGGGGYTF.

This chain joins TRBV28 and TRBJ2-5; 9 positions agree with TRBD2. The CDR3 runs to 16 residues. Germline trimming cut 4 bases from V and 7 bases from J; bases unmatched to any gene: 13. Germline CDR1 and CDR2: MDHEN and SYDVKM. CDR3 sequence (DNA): TGTGCCAGCAGTTCCTTTTTGCGGGGGGGCGTCGGGACCCAGTACTTC. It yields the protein CASSSFLRGGVGTQYF.

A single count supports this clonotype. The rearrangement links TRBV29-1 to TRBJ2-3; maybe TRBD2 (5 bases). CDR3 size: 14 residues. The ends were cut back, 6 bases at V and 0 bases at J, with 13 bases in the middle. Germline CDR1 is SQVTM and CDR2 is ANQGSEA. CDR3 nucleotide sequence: TGCAGCGTCGACGCGGGCGCAAGCACAGATACGCAGTATTTT. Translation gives CSVDAGASTDTQYF.

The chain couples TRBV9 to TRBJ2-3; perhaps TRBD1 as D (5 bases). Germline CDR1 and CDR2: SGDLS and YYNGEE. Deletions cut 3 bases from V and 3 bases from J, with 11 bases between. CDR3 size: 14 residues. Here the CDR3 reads CASSEGHSTDTQYF. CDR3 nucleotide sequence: TGTGCCAGCAGCGAAGGACACTCTACAGATACGCAGTATTTT.

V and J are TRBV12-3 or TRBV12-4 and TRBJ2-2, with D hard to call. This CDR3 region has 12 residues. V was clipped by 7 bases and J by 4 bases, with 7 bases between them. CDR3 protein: CASTMSTGELFF. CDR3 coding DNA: TGTGCCAGCACTATGAGCACCGGGGAGCTGTTTTTT.

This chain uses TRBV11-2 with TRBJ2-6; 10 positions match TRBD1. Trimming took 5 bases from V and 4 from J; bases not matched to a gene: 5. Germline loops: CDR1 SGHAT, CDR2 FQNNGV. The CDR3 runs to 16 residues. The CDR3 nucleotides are TGTGCCAGCAGCCAGGGGACAGGGGTAGGGGCCAACGTCCTGACTTTC. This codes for CASSQGTGVGANVLTF.

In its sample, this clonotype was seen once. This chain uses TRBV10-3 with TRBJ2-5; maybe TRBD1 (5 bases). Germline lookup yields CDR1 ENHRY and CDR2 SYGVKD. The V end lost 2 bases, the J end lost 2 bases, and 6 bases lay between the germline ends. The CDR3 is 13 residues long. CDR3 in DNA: TGTGCCATCAGTGAGGGGGCGCAAGAGACCCAGTACTTC. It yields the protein CAISEGAQETQYF.

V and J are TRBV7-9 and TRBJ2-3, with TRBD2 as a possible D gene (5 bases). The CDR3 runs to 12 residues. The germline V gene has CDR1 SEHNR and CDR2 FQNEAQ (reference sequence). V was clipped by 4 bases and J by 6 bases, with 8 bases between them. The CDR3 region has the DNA TGTGCCAGCAGCTCCCCGGGGGATACGCAGTATTTT. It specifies CASSSPGDTQYF.

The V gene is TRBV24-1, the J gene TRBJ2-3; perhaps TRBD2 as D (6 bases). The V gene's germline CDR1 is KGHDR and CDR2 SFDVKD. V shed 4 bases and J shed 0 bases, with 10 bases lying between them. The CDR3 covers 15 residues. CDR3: CATSETGTSTDTQYF. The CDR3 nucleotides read TGTGCCACCAGTGAAACCGGGACTAGCACAGATACGCAGTATTTT.

In DNA, the CDR3 is TGTGCCAGCAGAGGACTAGCGGGGGGGTTTGGTACAGATACGCAGTATTTT. Translation gives CASRGLAGGFGTDTQYF. The chain uses TRBV12-3 or TRBV12-4 and TRBJ2-3; 15 bases line up with TRBD2. The CDR3 sequence is 17 residues long. Trimming at V came to 6 bases and at J to 3 bases, leaving 7 bases not matched to a gene.

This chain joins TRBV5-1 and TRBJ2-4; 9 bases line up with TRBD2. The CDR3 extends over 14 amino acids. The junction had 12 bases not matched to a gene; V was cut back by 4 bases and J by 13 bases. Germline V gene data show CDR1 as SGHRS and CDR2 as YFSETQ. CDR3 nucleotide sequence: TGCGCCAGCAGCCCTTCTAGCGGGGCGGAGAAGCAGTACTTC. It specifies CASSPSSGAEKQYF. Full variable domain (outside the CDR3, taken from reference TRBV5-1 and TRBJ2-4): KAGVTQTPRYLIKTRGQQVTLSCSPISGHRSVSWYQQTPGQGLQFLFEYFSETQRNKGNFPGRFSGRQFSNSRSEMNVSTLELGDSALYLCASSPSSGAEKQYFGAGTRLSVL.

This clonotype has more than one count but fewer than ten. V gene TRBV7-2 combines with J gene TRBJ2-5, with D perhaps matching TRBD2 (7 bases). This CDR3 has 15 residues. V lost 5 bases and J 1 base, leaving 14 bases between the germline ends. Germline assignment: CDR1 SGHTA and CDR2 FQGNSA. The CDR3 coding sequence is TGTGCCAGCAGCCGTTCGGCGGGGGCCCAAGAGACCCAGTACTTC. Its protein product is CASSRSAGAQETQYF.

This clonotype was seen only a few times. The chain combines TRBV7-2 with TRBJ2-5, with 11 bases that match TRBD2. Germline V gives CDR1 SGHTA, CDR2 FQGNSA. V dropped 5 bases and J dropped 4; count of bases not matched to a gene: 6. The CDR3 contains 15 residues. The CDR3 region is CASSPLAGGAETQYF. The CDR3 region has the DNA TGTGCCAGCAGCCCATTAGCGGGGGGGGCAGAGACCCAGTACTTC.

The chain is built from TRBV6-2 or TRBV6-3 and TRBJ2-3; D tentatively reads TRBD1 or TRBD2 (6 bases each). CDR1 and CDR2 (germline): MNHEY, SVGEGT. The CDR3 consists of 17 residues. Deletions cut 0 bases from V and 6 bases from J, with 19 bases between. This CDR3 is CASSYSIVGGPRDTQYF. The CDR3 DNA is TGTGCCAGCAGTTACTCGATAGTGGGGGGCCCCCGGGATACGCAGTATTTT.

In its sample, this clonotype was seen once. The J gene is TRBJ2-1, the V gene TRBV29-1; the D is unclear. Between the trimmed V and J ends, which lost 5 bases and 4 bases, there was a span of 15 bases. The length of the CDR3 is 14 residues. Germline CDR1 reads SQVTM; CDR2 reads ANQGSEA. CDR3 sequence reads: CSVWVADLYNEQFF. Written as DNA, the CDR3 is TGCAGCGTTTGGGTCGCAGACCTATACAATGAGCAGTTCTTC.

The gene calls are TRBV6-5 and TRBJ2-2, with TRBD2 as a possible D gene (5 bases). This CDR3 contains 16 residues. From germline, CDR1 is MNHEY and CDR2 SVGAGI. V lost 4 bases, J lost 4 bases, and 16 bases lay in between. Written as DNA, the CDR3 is TGTGCCAGCAGTTTCCCTCGGAGAAGCGGCACCGGGGAGCTGTTTTTT. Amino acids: CASSFPRRSGTGELFF.